The 26 T cell receptor beta chains given below trace back to one sample, sequenced in a study of CD8 T cells in Susac syndrome. Random hexamers were used to reverse transcribe about 0.5 to 1 ug of RNA. MiXCR, run by TCRdb on the immunoSEQ multiplex PCR reads, gives a single entry per CDR3 protein. There are around 170,000 distinct CDR3 sequences in the sample; 95% to 96% occur only once, and approximately 0.12% lies in the top ten. Sequenced: CD4+ T cells from PBMCs. Every receptor here comes from a human donor with Susac syndrome.

This sequence joins TRBV24-1 and TRBJ2-3, with D unclear. Trimming took 3 bases from V and 2 from J, leaving 8 bases between them. The germline gives CDR1 KGHDR, CDR2 SFDVKD. CDR3 length: 14 amino acids. CDR3 sequence reads: CATSDVRPTDTQYF. CDR3 DNA sequence: TGTGCCACCAGTGATGTCCGGCCCACAGATACGCAGTATTTT.

V gene TRBV11-1 combines with J gene TRBJ1-1; D gene ambiguous. The CDR3 sequence is 13 residues long. Deletions cut 6 bases from V and 0 bases from J, with 8 bases between. CDR1 and CDR2 from the germline V gene are SGHAT and FQDESV (reference sequence). CDR3 DNA: TGTGCCAGCAGACAGCCTCTGAACACTGAAGCTTTCTTT. This codes for CASRQPLNTEAFF.

V is TRBV3-1 and J is TRBJ2-7; D not resolved. The CDR3 contains 14 residues. Germline CDR1 and CDR2: LGHDT and YNNKEL (reference sequence). The germline V and J ends were trimmed by 4 bases and 0 bases, with 10 bases remaining between them. CDR3 nucleotides: TGTGCCAGCAGCCGAGGAAGGTTCTCCTACGAGCAGTACGTC. Translation gives CASSRGRFSYEQYV.

V is TRBV29-1 and J is TRBJ1-3, with D unresolved. The CDR3 is made up of 14 amino acids. V was shortened by 6 bases and J by 0 bases, with 12 bases between the two germline ends. From germline, CDR1 is SQVTM and CDR2 ANQGSEA. CDR3 nucleotides: TGCAGCGTCGAGACACCAAACTCTGGAAACACCATATATTTT. This translates into CSVETPNSGNTIYF. Combining the CDR3 with reference TRBV29-1 and TRBJ1-3 gives the whole variable domain SAVISQKPSRDICQRGTSLTIQCQVDSQVTMMFWYRQQPGQSLTLIATANQGSEATYESGFVIDKFPISRPNLTFSTLTVSNMSPEDSSIYLCSVETPNSGNTIYFGEGSWLTVV.

The chain combines TRBV29-1 with TRBJ1-2; 7 bases map to TRBD1. This CDR3 is built from 13 residues. V dropped 1 base and J dropped 2; count of bases not matched to a gene: 1. Germline lookup yields CDR1 SQVTM and CDR2 ANQGSEA. The CDR3 sequence: CSVEGDSNYGYTF. CDR3 coding DNA: TGCAGCGTTGAAGGGGACAGCAACTATGGCTACACCTTC.

The chain has TRBV7-8 and TRBJ2-7; D unresolved. The CDR3 runs to 14 residues. Germline V gene sequence: CDR1 SGHVS, CDR2 FQNEAQ. Between the trimmed V and J ends, which lost 2 bases and 5 bases, there was a span of 13 bases. CDR3 nucleotide sequence: TGTGCCAGCAGCTTATTAGCTTCTGGGGACGAGCAGTACTTC. This codes for CASSLLASGDEQYF. Variable domain in full (rest from reference TRBV7-8 and TRBJ2-7): GAGVSQSPRYKVAKRGQDVALRCDPISGHVSLFWYQQALGQGPEFLTYFQNEAQLDKSGLPSDRFFAERPEGSVSTLKIQRTQQEDSAVYLCASSLLASGDEQYFGPGTRLTVT.

The chain carries TRBV24-1 and TRBJ2-5; tentative D call: TRBD2 (5 bases). Germline CDR1 KGHDR, CDR2 SFDVKD. CDR3 length: 11 amino acids. V was cut by 6 bases and J by 10 bases, with 11 bases left in between. CDR3 region: CATSSGYFQYF. In nucleotides, the CDR3 is TGTGCCACCAGTTCGGGGTACTTCCAGTACTTC.

The chain recombines TRBV15 with TRBJ2-6; unclear D gene. The CDR3 runs to 13 residues. Trimming took 4 bases from V and 1 from J, leaving 2 bases between them. Germline loops: CDR1 LNHNV, CDR2 YYDKDF (reference sequence). CDR3 sequence (DNA): TGTGCCACCAGCAAGTCTGGGGCCAACGTCCTGACTTTC. The encoded protein is CATSKSGANVLTF.

The V call is TRBV30, the J call TRBJ1-5; perhaps TRBD1 as D (6 bases). V was clipped by 2 bases and J by 6 bases, with 20 bases between them. The length of the CDR3 is 16 residues. Germline CDR1 is GTSNPN and CDR2 is SVGIG (reference sequence). CDR3 in amino acids: CAWSLKQGVQGQPQHF. The DNA of the CDR3 is TGTGCCTGGAGTTTAAAACAGGGAGTTCAAGGTCAGCCCCAGCATTTT.

This clonotype was seen more than once but under ten times. The gene calls are TRBV6-1 and TRBJ1-6; 7 bases align to TRBD1. Trimming took 6 bases from V and 7 from J; bases not matched to a gene: 6. Germline CDR1 MNHNS, CDR2 SASEGT. The CDR3 is 14 amino acids. CDR3 in DNA: TGTGCCAGCAGATCGGGGACAGCCAATTCACCCCTCCACTTT. Its translation is CASRSGTANSPLHF.

The CDR3 DNA reads TGTGCCAGCAGCTCCGGGACAGGGCAGGTTACGCAGTATTTT. Residues: CASSSGTGQVTQYF. This chain connects TRBV9 to TRBJ2-3; TRBD1 matches at 9 bases. CDR3 size: 14 residues. Per the germline V gene, CDR1 is SGDLS and CDR2 is YYNGEE. The V segment lost 4 bases and the J segment 8 bases; nucleotides outside the gene matches: 8. The variable domain in full, with the rest retrieved from reference TRBV9 and TRBJ2-3, is DSGVTQTPKHLITATGQRVTLRCSPRSGDLSVYWYQQSLDQGLQFLIQYYNGEERAKGNILERFSAQQFPDLHSELNLSSLELGDSALYFCASSSGTGQVTQYFGPGTRLTVL.

This clonotype was seen a handful of times. The chain is built from TRBV6-2 or TRBV6-3 and TRBJ1-5; 9 bases agree with TRBD1. Germline loops: CDR1 MNHEY, CDR2 SVGEGT. The CDR3 has 14 residues. Trimming at V came to 1 base and at J to 7 bases, leaving 2 bases not matched to a gene. The CDR3 spells CASSYYRGRQPQHF. CDR3 DNA sequence: TGTGCCAGCAGTTACTACAGGGGGCGGCAGCCCCAGCATTTT.

The V gene is TRBV20-1, the J gene TRBJ2-1; 13 positions match TRBD2. The germline gives CDR1 DFQATT, CDR2 SNEGSKA (reference sequence). Germline trimming cut 5 bases from V and 5 bases from J; bases unmatched to any gene: 3. CDR3 length: 14 residues. The CDR3 bases are TGCAGTGCTTTAGGACTAGCGGGAGACAATGAGCAGTTCTTC. It translates to CSALGLAGDNEQFF.

The chain is built from TRBV5-1 and TRBJ2-1, with TRBD2 identical over 8 bases. The CDR3 length is 16 residues. V trimming: 2 bases; J trimming: 0 bases; junction bases outside the gene matches: 4. Germline CDR1 reads SGHRS; CDR2 reads YFSETQ. The DNA of the CDR3 is TGCGCCAGCAGCTTTAGCGGGATGAGCTCCTACAATGAGCAGTTCTTC. Its protein product is CASSFSGMSSYNEQFF.

The CDR3 nucleotides read TGTGCCAGCTCTGAAACGCAATACGAGCAGTACGTC. As protein: CASSETQYEQYV. The chain carries TRBV18 and TRBJ2-7; the D is unclear. The CDR3 covers 12 residues. With 6 bases removed from V and 4 bases from J, the gap between germline ends came to 10 bases. The germline gives CDR1 KGHSH, CDR2 LQKENI.

This chain connects TRBV5-6 to TRBJ1-1; tentative D call: TRBD1 (5 bases). CDR3 size: 14 residues. V was shortened by 4 bases and J by 7 bases, with 17 bases between the two germline ends. Germline CDR1 reads SGHDT; CDR2 reads YYEEEE. The CDR3 sequence is CASSGRDREREAFF. The CDR3 DNA sequence: TGTGCCAGCAGCGGCCGGGACCGAGAGCGTGAAGCTTTCTTT.

The chain combines TRBV14 with TRBJ2-1; D unresolved. Germline V gene data show CDR1 as SGHDN and CDR2 as FVKESK. V was cut by 4 bases and J by 9 bases, with 10 bases left in between. The CDR3 covers 12 residues. This chain's CDR3 is CASSPSGREQFF. DNA for the CDR3: TGTGCCAGCAGCCCTTCCGGTCGTGAGCAGTTCTTC. Full variable domain (outside the CDR3, taken from reference TRBV14 and TRBJ2-1): EAGVTQFPSHSVIEKGQTVTLRCDPISGHDNLYWYRRVMGKEIKFLLHFVKESKQDESGMPNNRFLAERTGGTYSTLKVQPAELEDSGVYFCASSPSGREQFFGPGTRLTVL.

The V and J genes are TRBV27 and TRBJ2-7; maybe TRBD2 (6 bases). Germline V lookup: CDR1 MNHEY, CDR2 SMNVEV (reference sequence). Trimming left V 2 bases short and J 2 bases short, with 13 bases between. This CDR3 contains 15 residues. The CDR3 sequence is CASSLPWRDTYEQYF. CDR3 sequence (DNA): TGTGCCAGCAGTTTACCCTGGCGGGATACCTACGAGCAGTACTTC.

The V and J genes are TRBV29-1 and TRBJ2-7; a possible D gene is TRBD1 (6 bases). This CDR3 spans 12 amino acids. V lost 3 bases to trimming and J lost 5 bases, with 11 bases between them. CDR1 is SQVTM, CDR2 ANQGSEA, per germline. CDR3 region: CSVDTGPHEQYV. In DNA, the CDR3 is TGCAGCGTTGACACAGGGCCCCACGAGCAGTACGTC.

The chain uses TRBV28 and TRBJ1-1; 7 bases align to TRBD1. V lost 5 bases, J lost 2 bases, and 5 bases stayed unmatched. The germline V gene encodes CDR1 MDHEN and CDR2 SYDVKM. The CDR3 sequence is 14 residues long. In DNA form, the CDR3 reads TGTGCCAGCAGTGAACAGGGGCCTAACACTGAAGCTTTCTTT. Translation gives CASSEQGPNTEAFF.

This rearrangement joins TRBV6-2 or TRBV6-3 to TRBJ2-5, with a tentative D call TRBD1 (6 bases). Trimming shortened V by 5 bases and J by 4 bases, and 14 bases separated the two germline ends. This CDR3 comprises 14 residues. CDR1 and CDR2 from the germline V gene are MNHEY and SVGEGT. CDR3 coding DNA: TGTGCCAGCAGTCCAACAGGGACGGGAGAGACCCAGTACTTC. Amino acids: CASSPTGTGETQYF.

The chain combines TRBV27 with TRBJ1-5; possible D gene TRBD1, 6 bases. V was clipped by 4 bases and J by 2 bases, with 12 bases between them. CDR1 and CDR2 from the germline V gene are MNHEY and SMNVEV (reference sequence). This CDR3 region has 15 residues. CDR3 nucleotides: TGTGCCAGCAGTTCCAACCACAGGGGCAATCAGCCCCAGCATTTT. Protein: CASSSNHRGNQPQHF.

The J gene is TRBJ2-7, the V gene TRBV27; weak D call: TRBD2 (6 bases). CDR1 is MNHEY, CDR2 SMNVEV, per germline (reference sequence). The length of the CDR3 is 15 residues. Trimming removed 6 bases from V and 3 bases from J, with 18 bases in between. DNA of the CDR3: TGTGCCAGCAGCCCCCTCGGGACTCGGAACTACGAGCAGTACTTC. It encodes CASSPLGTRNYEQYF.

This clonotype was recorded once. V gene TRBV28 combines with J gene TRBJ2-1; D is possibly TRBD2 (6 bases). Germline V lookup: CDR1 MDHEN, CDR2 SYDVKM. Trimming stripped 8 bases from V and 8 bases from J, with 22 bases between. CDR3 length: 15 residues. CDR3 protein: CASSVGGSPLDEQFF. Here the CDR3 DNA reads TGTGCCAGCTCCGTGGGAGGTTCACCGCTCGATGAGCAGTTCTTC.

V is TRBV11-2 and J is TRBJ2-6; 7 bases fit TRBD2. The CDR3 contains 18 residues. Germline-derived CDR1 and CDR2 are SGHAT and FQNNGV. The ends lost 5 bases at V and 3 bases at J; junction bases unmatched: 13. For the CDR3, the DNA is TGTGCCAGCAGCCCACCCAGCGGGATTCCTTTTGGGGCCAACGTCCTGACTTTC. It is translated as CASSPPSGIPFGANVLTF.

A note on this clonotype: At one end, the junction sequence differs from germline, possibly due to a read error. V is TRBV5-4 and J is TRBJ2-2; D might be TRBD2 (5 bases). This CDR3 is 15 amino acids long. Per the germline V gene, CDR1 is SGHNT and CDR2 is YYREEE (reference sequence). DNA of the CDR3: TGTGCCAGCAGCCTGGGGAGTGGAAACACCGGGGAGCTGTCTTTT. This codes for CASSLGSGNTGELSF.